This T cell receptor beta chain is from a study of T cells in women clearing cervical HPV infection. The wider study: Controls' single incident HPV16 infection cleared within 12 months without precancer.

The study, taken as a whole, reports: Cases carried less TRBV6-7 than controls: roughly 0.12% versus 0.17%. T-cell numbers per sample were unknown and may explain richness differences.

Each participant carried one incident cervical HPV16 infection only. Comment on this clone: The antigen is undetermined. Read data end 3 residues before the CDR3 end; the end is taken from the germline J gene.

Trimming took 4 bases from V and 5 from J; bases not matched to a gene: 5. The CDR3 is 16 residues long. Germline loops: CDR1 LNHDA, CDR2 SQIVND (reference sequence). Libraries were prepared by immunoSEQ multiplex PCR; TCRdb keeps only in-frame clonotypes and omits some of them. With around 35,000 clones in the sample, the ten largest clones hold roughly 4%. The V gene is TRBV19, the J gene TRBJ2-3, with 14 bases aligning to TRBD2. Material: blood buffy coat. The clonotype originates from a woman between 18 and 70 years old with a cervical HPV16 infection that either progressed to CIN3+ or cleared (not recorded which). The part of the CDR3 DNA that was read is TGTGCCAGTAGTACCGAGGGACTAGCGGGAGTAGATACG. Encoded protein: CASSTEGLAGVDT. The complete CDR3 protein is CASSTEGLAGVDTQYF.